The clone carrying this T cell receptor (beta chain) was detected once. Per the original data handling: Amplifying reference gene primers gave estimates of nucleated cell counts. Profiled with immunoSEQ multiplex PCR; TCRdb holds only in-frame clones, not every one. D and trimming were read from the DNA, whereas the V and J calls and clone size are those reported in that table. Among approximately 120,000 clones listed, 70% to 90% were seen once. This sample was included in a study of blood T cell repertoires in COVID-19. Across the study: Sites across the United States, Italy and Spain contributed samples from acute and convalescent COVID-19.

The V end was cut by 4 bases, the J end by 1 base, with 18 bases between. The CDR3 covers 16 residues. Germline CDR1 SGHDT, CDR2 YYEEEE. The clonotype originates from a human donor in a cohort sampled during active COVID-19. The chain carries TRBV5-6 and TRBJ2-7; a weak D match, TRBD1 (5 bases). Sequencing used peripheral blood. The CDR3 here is CASSQGALTGSYEQYF. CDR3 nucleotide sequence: TGTGCCAGCAGCCAGGGTGCGTTGACGGGTTCCTACGAGCAGTACTTC.